These 26 T cell receptor beta chains originate from one sample sequenced in a study of T cell responses to AZD1222 COVID-19 vaccine. Profiled with immunoSEQ multiplex PCR; TCRdb holds only in-frame clones, not every one. The data show over 150,000 clones, 88% seen once. The input for sequencing was peripheral blood, taken on day 0 of AZD1222 vaccination. These receptors were collected from an adult in good health.

Comment on this clone: This CDR3 is also generated by other DNA sequences in the sample. The chain joins TRBV19 to TRBJ1-1, with 8 bases fitting TRBD1. The V gene's germline CDR1 is LNHDA and CDR2 SQIVND (reference sequence). J was trimmed by 1 base and V by 6 bases; bases with no gene match: 1. The CDR3 covers 13 residues. In DNA form, the CDR3 reads TGTGCCAGTAGCGACAGGGGGAACACTGAAGCTTTCTTT. Translation: CASSDRGNTEAFF. The entire variable domain, with the rest obtained from reference TRBV19 and TRBJ1-1, is as follows: DGGITQSPKYLFRKEGQNVTLSCEQNLNHDAMYWYRQDPGQGLRLIYYSQIVNDFQKGDIAEGYSVSREKKESFPLTVTSAQKNPTAFYLCASSDRGNTEAFFGQGTRLTVV.

The chain is built from TRBV11-3 and TRBJ1-2, with unresolved D. The CDR3 length is 10 residues. The ends were cut back, 4 bases at V and 10 bases at J, with 7 bases in the middle. The germline gives CDR1 SGHNT, CDR2 YENEEA. The CDR3 DNA follows: TGTGCCAGCAGCTGCAGGATCTACACCTTC. This encodes CASSCRIYTF.

This clone was seen a few times. This chain links TRBV5-1 with TRBJ1-1, with D maybe TRBD1 (6 bases). The germline V gene encodes CDR1 SGHRS and CDR2 YFSETQ. The V end lost 4 bases, the J end lost 3 bases, and 10 bases lay between the germline ends. The CDR3 has 13 residues. Here the CDR3 reads CASSPKGDTEAFF. CDR3 sequence (DNA): TGCGCCAGCAGCCCAAAGGGGGACACTGAAGCTTTCTTT.

The CDR3: CASSQVMGLGNTIYF. CDR3 in DNA: TGTGCCAGCAGCCAAGTAATGGGGCTTGGAAACACCATATATTTT. The chain links TRBV3-1 (or the pseudogene TRBV3-2) to TRBJ1-3; D may be TRBD1 (5 bases). V lost 1 base and J 3 bases, leaving 10 bases between the germline ends. This CDR3 has 15 amino acids. Per germline, CDR1 LGHDT and CDR2 YNNKEL (reference sequence).

V usage is TRBV7-3 and J usage is TRBJ2-3; possibly TRBD2 for D (5 bases). Germline CDR1 reads SGHTA; CDR2 reads FQGTGA. CDR3 length: 13 amino acids. Trimming removed 5 bases at V and 5 bases at J, with 11 bases between. The CDR3 loop reads CASSPSRGDTQYF. The CDR3, as DNA: TGTGCCAGCAGCCCGTCACGGGGAGATACGCAGTATTTT.

The rearrangement joins TRBV19 to TRBJ2-3; TRBD2 agrees at 9 bases. From germline, CDR1 is LNHDA and CDR2 SQIVND (reference sequence). This CDR3 is 16 amino acids long. After removal of 7 bases from V and 0 bases from J, the junction contained 8 bases not matched to a gene. The CDR3 protein is CASNKGTSPSTDTQYF. The CDR3 bases are TGTGCCAGTAACAAAGGGACTAGCCCTAGCACAGATACGCAGTATTTT.

The gene calls are TRBV2 and TRBJ1-4, with D tentatively TRBD1 (5 bases). Trimming left V 7 bases short and J 0 bases short, with 18 bases between. CDR3 length: 17 residues. From germline, CDR1 is SNHLY and CDR2 FYNNEI. CDR3 residues: CASTSRGVGATNEKLFF. DNA for the CDR3: TGTGCCAGCACCTCCCGGGGGGTCGGGGCAACTAATGAAAAACTGTTTTTT.

V usage is TRBV19 and J usage is TRBJ1-1; 7 positions agree with TRBD1. This CDR3 comprises 15 residues. Germline values: CDR1 LNHDA, CDR2 SQIVND (reference sequence). J lost 3 bases, V lost 6 bases, and 10 bases had no gene match. The CDR3 DNA is TGTGCCAGTAGACATCACAGGGGCGGAGACACTGAAGCTTTCTTT. Encoded protein: CASRHHRGGDTEAFF.

The gene calls are TRBV7-9 and TRBJ1-5, with 7 bases lining up with TRBD1. J lost 4 bases, V lost 3 bases, and 9 bases had no gene match. This CDR3 is built from 16 residues. CDR1 is SEHNR, CDR2 FQNEAQ, per germline (reference sequence). The CDR3 DNA sequence: TGTGCCAGCAGCTTGGGAGGGGGCCTCGTGAATCAGCCCCAGCATTTT. Translation: CASSLGGGLVNQPQHF. The complete variable domain, with remaining parts taken from reference TRBV7-9 and TRBJ1-5, reads DTGVSQNPRHKITKRGQNVTFRCDPISEHNRLYWYRQTLGQGPEFLTYFQNEAQLEKSRLLSDRFSAERPKGSFSTLEIQRTEQGDSAMYLCASSLGGGLVNQPQHFGDGTRLSIL.

Here the CDR3 DNA reads TGTGCCAGCAGCCCCGGCCTGGTGGAGACCCAGTACTTC. Translated: CASSPGLVETQYF. The chain couples TRBV7-8 to TRBJ2-5, with D hard to call. CDR3 length: 13 amino acids. V lost 5 bases and J 5 bases, leaving 12 bases between the germline ends. The germline V gene encodes CDR1 SGHVS and CDR2 FQNEAQ.

This sequence joins TRBV5-1 and TRBJ2-7, with a weak D call TRBD2 (7 bases). The CDR3 consists of 15 residues. CDR1 SGHRS and CDR2 YFSETQ come from the germline V gene. With 3 bases removed from V and 2 bases from J, the gap between germline ends came to 15 bases. CDR3 residues: CASSSGGGRTYEQYF. CDR3 in DNA: TGCGCCAGCAGCTCGGGCGGGGGCCGGACCTACGAGCAGTACTTC.

The chain has TRBV11-3 and TRBJ1-5, with 8 bases fitting TRBD1. The CDR3 contains 20 residues. Trimming took 1 base from V and 0 from J; bases not matched to a gene: 14. The germline CDR1 and CDR2 sequences are SGHNT and YENEEA. CDR3: CASSLVGEPTGVLSNQPQHF. The CDR3 DNA reads as TGTGCCAGCAGCTTAGTTGGGGAACCGACAGGGGTACTTAGCAATCAGCCCCAGCATTTT.

This chain links TRBV10-3 with TRBJ1-6; D is ambiguous. The CDR3 runs 13 residues. Between the trimmed V and J ends, which lost 2 bases and 6 bases, there was a span of 5 bases. Per germline, CDR1 ENHRY and CDR2 SYGVKD. The CDR3 coding sequence is TGTGCCATCAGTGAGATGAGTAATTCACCCCTCCACTTT. Translated, it gives CAISEMSNSPLHF.

CDR3: CASIYGGAGDTQYF. The CDR3 nucleotides are TGTGCCAGCATATACGGGGGGGCCGGAGATACGCAGTATTTT. This rearrangement joins TRBV6-5 to TRBJ2-3; 8 nucleotides agree with TRBD2. Germline trimming cut 7 bases from V and 5 bases from J; bases unmatched to any gene: 8. The CDR3 contains 14 residues. The V gene's germline CDR1 is MNHEY and CDR2 SVGAGI.

The chain has TRBV19 and TRBJ1-4; 9 bases agree with TRBD1. Germline V gene lookup returns CDR1 LNHDA and CDR2 SQIVND (reference sequence). The CDR3 totals 14 residues. V was clipped by 6 bases and J by 10 bases; unmatched bases: 9. The chain's CDR3 is CASSLTGGAGKLFF. CDR3 nucleotide sequence: TGTGCCAGTAGCCTTACAGGGGGCGCGGGAAAACTGTTTTTT. Supplemented by reference TRBV19 and TRBJ1-4, the full variable domain reads DGGITQSPKYLFRKEGQNVTLSCEQNLNHDAMYWYRQDPGQGLRLIYYSQIVNDFQKGDIAEGYSVSREKKESFPLTVTSAQKNPTAFYLCASSLTGGAGKLFFGSGTQLSVL.

The chain couples TRBV27 to TRBJ1-2; 8 nucleotides line up with TRBD1. The CDR3 runs to 13 residues. CDR1 and CDR2 (germline): MNHEY, SMNVEV (reference sequence). The ends lost 6 bases at V and 6 bases at J; junction bases unmatched: 6. The CDR3 is CASSKQGVDGYTF. CDR3 DNA: TGTGCCAGCAGCAAACAGGGGGTTGATGGCTACACCTTC.

The chain combines TRBV18 with TRBJ1-2, with 10 positions matching TRBD1. The CDR3 has 16 amino acids. The ends lost 0 bases at V and 7 bases at J; junction bases unmatched: 8. Germline V lookup: CDR1 KGHSH, CDR2 LQKENI. CDR3 residues: CASSPPVTGGSGGYTF. The DNA of the CDR3 is TGTGCCAGCTCACCACCGGTGACAGGGGGCTCCGGTGGCTACACCTTC.

The rearrangement joins TRBV27 to TRBJ2-5, with D unclear. CDR3 length equals 12 residues. The germline V gene has CDR1 MNHEY and CDR2 SMNVEV (reference sequence). V dropped 3 bases and J dropped 1 base, with 3 bases sitting between them. CDR3: CASSFLQETQYF. The CDR3 DNA sequence: TGTGCCAGCAGTTTTCTCCAAGAGACCCAGTACTTC.

This rearrangement joins TRBV4-3 to TRBJ2-2; 8 bases map to TRBD1. J was trimmed by 3 bases and V by 2 bases; bases with no gene match: 8. The germline V gene encodes CDR1 LGHNA and CDR2 YSLEER. This CDR3 is 17 amino acids long. CDR3 region: CASSQRGQGADTGELFF. CDR3 DNA sequence: TGCGCCAGCAGCCAAAGGGGTCAGGGGGCGGACACCGGGGAGCTGTTTTTT.

The chain carries TRBV7-2 and TRBJ2-5, with 9 bases fitting TRBD2. CDR3 length: 14 amino acids. In germline, CDR1 is SGHTA, CDR2 FQGNSA. V gave up 5 bases and J gave up 4 bases; unmatched junction bases: 5. The DNA of the CDR3 is TGTGCCAGCAGCCACTTAGCGGGGGTAGAGACCCAGTACTTC. Its protein is CASSHLAGVETQYF.

The chain employs TRBV5-5 and TRBJ2-2; the match to TRBD2 covers 8 bases. J gave up 5 bases and V 0 bases, and 9 bases lay outside the gene matches. Looked up from germline, CDR1 is SGHKS and CDR2 is YYEKEE (reference sequence). The CDR3 is 17 amino acids. The CDR3 nucleotides are TGTGCCAGCAGCTTGGCCCACCCGCAGCGGGGGACCGGGGAGCTGTTTTTT. Protein: CASSLAHPQRGTGELFF.

The chain recombines TRBV6-5 with TRBJ1-2; perhaps TRBD1 as D (5 bases). CDR1 is MNHEY, CDR2 SVGAGI, per germline. This CDR3 is 14 amino acids long. Trimming removed 4 bases at V and 4 bases at J, with 13 bases between. In DNA form, the CDR3 reads TGTGCCAGCAGTTCGGGGACTGGGGCCTATGGCTACACCTTC. Translation: CASSSGTGAYGYTF.

The chain has TRBV29-1 and TRBJ2-3; either TRBD1 or TRBD2 may fit D (6 bases each). Germline-derived CDR1 and CDR2 are SQVTM and ANQGSEA. The germline V and J ends were trimmed by 2 bases and 0 bases, with 12 bases remaining between them. The CDR3 is 15 residues long. In DNA, the CDR3 is TGCAGCGTTGAATTGGGGGGCCGAAGCACAGATACGCAGTATTTT. Its translation is CSVELGGRSTDTQYF.

This chain connects TRBV5-1 to TRBJ2-2, with 7 bases fitting TRBD1. This CDR3 has 15 amino acids. V lost 4 bases, J lost 2 bases, and 5 bases stayed unmatched. Germline-derived CDR1 and CDR2 are SGHRS and YFSETQ. The CDR3 DNA follows: TGCGCCAGCAGCAGGACAGGATTCAACACCGGGGAGCTGTTTTTT. Protein sequence: CASSRTGFNTGELFF.

The V and J genes are TRBV18 and TRBJ2-7, with 8 bases aligning to TRBD1. Germline V gene lookup returns CDR1 KGHSH and CDR2 LQKENI. The CDR3 is 14 residues long. With 5 bases clipped from V and 2 bases from J, the junction kept 5 bases outside the gene matches. CDR3 bases: TGTGCCAGCTCATCTACACAGGGGGCCTACGAGCAGTACTTC. This gives the protein CASSSTQGAYEQYF.

As regards this clone: The same CDR3 is also encoded by other DNA sequences in this sample. The J gene is TRBJ1-6, the V gene TRBV19; D perhaps matches TRBD1 (6 bases). The CDR3 is 14 amino acids. Germline lookup yields CDR1 LNHDA and CDR2 SQIVND (reference sequence). V was pared by 3 bases and J by 6 bases, with 9 bases between. This CDR3 reads CASSISGVNSPLHF. In nucleotides, the CDR3 is TGTGCCAGTAGTATTTCAGGGGTTAATTCACCCCTCCACTTT.